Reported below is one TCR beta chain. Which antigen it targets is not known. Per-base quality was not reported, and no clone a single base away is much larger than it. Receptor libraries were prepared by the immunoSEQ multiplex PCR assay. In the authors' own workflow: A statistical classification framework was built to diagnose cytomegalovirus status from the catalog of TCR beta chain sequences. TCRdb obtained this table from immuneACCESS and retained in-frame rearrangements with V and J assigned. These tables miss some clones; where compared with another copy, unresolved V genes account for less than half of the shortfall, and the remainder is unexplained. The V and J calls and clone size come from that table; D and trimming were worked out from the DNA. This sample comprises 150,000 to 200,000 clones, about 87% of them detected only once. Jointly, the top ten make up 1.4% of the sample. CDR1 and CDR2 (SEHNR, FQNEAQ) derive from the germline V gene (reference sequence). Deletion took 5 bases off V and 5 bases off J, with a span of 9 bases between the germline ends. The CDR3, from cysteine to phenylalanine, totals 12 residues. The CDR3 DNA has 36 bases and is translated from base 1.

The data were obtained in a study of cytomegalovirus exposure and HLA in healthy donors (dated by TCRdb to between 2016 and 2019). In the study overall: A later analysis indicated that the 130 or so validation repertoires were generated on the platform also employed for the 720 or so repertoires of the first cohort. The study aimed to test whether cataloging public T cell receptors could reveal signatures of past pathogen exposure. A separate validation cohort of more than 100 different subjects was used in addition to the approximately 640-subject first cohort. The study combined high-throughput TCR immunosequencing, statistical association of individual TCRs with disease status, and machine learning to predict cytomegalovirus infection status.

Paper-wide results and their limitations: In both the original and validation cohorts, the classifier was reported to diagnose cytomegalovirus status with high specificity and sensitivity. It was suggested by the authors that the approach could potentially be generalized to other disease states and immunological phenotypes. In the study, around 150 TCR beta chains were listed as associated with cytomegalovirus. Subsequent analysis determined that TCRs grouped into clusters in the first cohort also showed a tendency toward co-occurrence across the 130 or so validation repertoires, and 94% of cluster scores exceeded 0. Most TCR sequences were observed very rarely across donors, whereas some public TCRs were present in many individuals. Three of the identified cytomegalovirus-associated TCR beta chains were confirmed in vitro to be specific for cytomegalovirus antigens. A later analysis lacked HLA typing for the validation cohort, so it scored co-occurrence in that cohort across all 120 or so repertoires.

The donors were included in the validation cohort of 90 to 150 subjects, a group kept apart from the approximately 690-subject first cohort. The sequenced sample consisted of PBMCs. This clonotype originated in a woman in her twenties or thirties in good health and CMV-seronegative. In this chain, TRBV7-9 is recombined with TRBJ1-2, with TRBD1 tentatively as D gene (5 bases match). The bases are TGTGCCAGCAGCGAACCAGGGTATGGCTACACCTTC. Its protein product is CASSEPGYGYTF.